These T cell receptor beta chains were read from a single sample in a study of T cells after yellow fever vaccination. One entry per CDR3 protein, called by TCRdb with MiXCR from the 5' RACE reads. This table holds under 550,000 distinct CDR3 sequences, around a fifth found once. Here the sequenced sample was PBMCs, taken less than 25 days after the first yellow fever vaccination. The receptors here all came from a man younger than 30 who received the YFV17D yellow fever vaccine. CDR3s include the opening cysteine and the closing phenylalanine or tryptophan. The D gene is left open where the match is weak. Size is stated for part of the rows, as once, few or many counts, or as a class when the clone is expanded.

d_call cdr3_length clone_size j_call v_call cdr3_nt cdr3_aa
- 14 - TRBJ2-7 TRBV7-2 TGTGCCAGCTCCATCGGGACACAACAATACGAGCAGTACTTC CASSIGTQQYEQYF
- 15 - TRBJ2-2 TRBV19 TGTGCCAGTAGTATTTGGACAGATAACACCGGGGAGCTGTTTTTT CASSIWTDNTGELFF
TRBD1 16 - TRBJ1-3 TRBV4-2 TGTGCCAGCAGCCAGCTGACAGGGGTAGTTGGAAACACCATATATTTT CASSQLTGVVGNTIYF
- 12 many TRBJ2-5 TRBV20-1 TGCAGTGGGCCGGACGGGCAAGAGACCCAGTACTTC CSGPDGQETQYF
TRBD1 14 few TRBJ2-7 TRBV12-3/TRBV12-4 TGTGCCAGCAGGACCGGGACAGGGTCTTACGAGCAGTACTTC CASRTGTGSYEQYF
TRBD1 16 few TRBJ2-1 TRBV18 TGTGCCAGCTCACCACCGAGTCAGGGGGCGAGGAATGAGCAGTTCTTC CASSPPSQGARNEQFF
- 13 few TRBJ1-2 TRBV10-3 TGTGCCATCCGGTCTGAGGTACTACATGGCTACACCTTC CAIRSEVLHGYTF
- 12 - TRBJ2-4 TRBV20-1 TGCAGTGCTAGTACAGGGATAAACATTCAGTACTTC CSASTGINIQYF
TRBD1 14 few TRBJ1-4 TRBV12-3/TRBV12-4 TGTGCCAGCAGTTCCGGGACAGGGGATGAAAAACTGTTTTTT CASSSGTGDEKLFF
- 14 few TRBJ1-2 TRBV7-2 TGTGCCAGCAGCCTCACCCCGGGAAGAGTTGACTACACCTTC CASSLTPGRVDYTF
- 13 - TRBJ2-7 TRBV12-3/TRBV12-4 TGTGCCAGCAGTCACGGTGTAACAGGGGAGCAGTACTTC CASSHGVTGEQYF
TRBD1 15 - TRBJ2-5 TRBV5-1 TGCGCCAGCAGCGCGAACGGACAGGGTAGGGAGACCCAGTACTTC CASSANGQGRETQYF
TRBD2 15 - TRBJ2-3 TRBV6-2/TRBV6-3 TGTGCCAGCAGTTACAATCTAGCGGGGGCGGATACGCAGTATTTT CASSYNLAGADTQYF
- 13 many TRBJ2-2 TRBV6-5 TGTGCCAGCAGTTACACTACCAAAAGGGAGCTGTTTTTT CASSYTTKRELFF
TRBD1 14 - TRBJ2-5 TRBV6-1 TGTGCCACCGGGACAGGGGCATTCGAAGAGACCCAGTACTTC CATGTGAFEETQYF
- 14 - TRBJ1-6 TRBV5-1 TGCGCCAGCAGCTTGGAGGCGAACGGGTCACCCCTCCACTTT CASSLEANGSPLHF
- 15 - TRBJ2-1 TRBV7-2 TGTGCCAGCAGCCAACACCGGGCCTCCTACAATGAGCAGTTCTTC CASSQHRASYNEQFF
TRBD1 18 - TRBJ2-5 TRBV6-2/TRBV6-3 TGTGCCAGCAGTTACCCATTCCGGACAGGGGGCAGTACAGAGACCCAGTACTTC CASSYPFRTGGSTETQYF
TRBD2 15 - TRBJ2-5 TRBV5-1 TGCGCCAGCAGCTTAACACTAGCGGGGAAAGAGACCCAGTACTTC CASSLTLAGKETQYF
- 13 few TRBJ2-1 TRBV9 TGTGCCAGCAGCGTCGGACAGTACAATGAGCAGTTCTTC CASSVGQYNEQFF
- 15 - TRBJ2-5 TRBV5-1 TGCGCCAGCAGCTTTGGACCACAGAAACAAGAGACCCAGTACTTC CASSFGPQKQETQYF
TRBD2 14 - TRBJ2-5 TRBV3-1 TGTGCCAGCAGCCGGGGACTAGAGCAAGAGACCCAGTACTTC CASSRGLEQETQYF
- 15 - TRBJ1-4 TRBV28 TGTGCCAGCAGTTTACGGTTTAGGGCTAATGAAGAACTGTTTTTT CASSLRFRANEELFF
- 16 - TRBJ1-1 TRBV4-3 TGCGCCAGCAGCCAAGATTGGCGGGCGCAGAACACTGAAGCTTTCTTT CASSQDWRAQNTEAFF
- 12 few TRBJ2-1 TRBV6-1 TGTGCCAGCAGTGAACAGGGCTATGAGCAGTTCTTC CASSEQGYEQFF
- 15 few TRBJ2-3 TRBV21-1 TGTGCCAGCAGCAAACGTAGCGGGGGGGTAGATACGCAGTATTTT CASSKRSGGVDTQYF